One sample yielded the 20 T cell receptor beta chains listed below, sequenced in a study of OX40 agonist ivuxolimab in advanced cancers. Profiling relied on immunoSEQ multiplex PCR, and the TCRdb table lists in-frame clones only, not all of them. The sample contains approximately 50,000 clones, roughly 80% of which appear only once. Sequencing used CD4+ or CD8+ T cells sorted from blood, obtained in a trial of the OX40 agonist ivuxolimab. These receptors all stem from an adult with an advanced solid tumor such as melanoma, head and neck, liver or kidney cancer.

In this sample, this clone turned up a few times. V usage is TRBV6-5 and J usage is TRBJ2-7; D gene uncertain. Germline V gene sequence: CDR1 MNHEY, CDR2 SVGAGI. This CDR3 is built from 13 residues. Trimming took off 0 bases at V and 7 bases at J, with 10 bases between the two ends. Written as DNA, the CDR3 is TGTGCCAGCAGTTACTCCCCCCTGAGTGAGCAGTACTTC. Residues: CASSYSPLSEQYF.

The V call is TRBV2, the J call TRBJ2-3; 8 bases fit TRBD2. Germline V gene sequence: CDR1 SNHLY, CDR2 FYNNEI. V lost 5 bases to trimming and J lost 4 bases; unmatched junction nucleotides: 17. This CDR3 is 18 amino acids long. The CDR3 protein is CASSFPAGAPDSADTQYF. The DNA of the CDR3 is TGTGCCAGCAGTTTCCCAGCGGGGGCCCCTGACAGCGCAGATACGCAGTATTTT.

The J gene is TRBJ1-2, the V gene TRBV7-3; D gene uncertain. V was clipped by 6 bases and J by 6 bases, with 17 bases between them. The CDR3 spans 14 residues. From germline, CDR1 is SGHTA and CDR2 FQGTGA. The CDR3 loop is CASRPGGRPDGYTF. CDR3 coding DNA: TGTGCCAGCAGACCGGGTGGCAGGCCAGATGGCTACACCTTC.

J is TRBJ1-2 and V is TRBV28; 7 bases fit TRBD1. Per germline, CDR1 MDHEN and CDR2 SYDVKM. V trimming: 7 bases; J trimming: 0 bases; junction bases outside the gene matches: 11. The CDR3 extends over 16 amino acids. The CDR3 loop reads CASNLPGGRANYGYTF. As DNA, the CDR3 is TGTGCCAGCAACCTCCCAGGGGGTCGAGCTAACTATGGCTACACCTTC.

This rearrangement joins TRBV6-4 to TRBJ2-3; D is unresolved. This CDR3 comprises 13 residues. CDR1 and CDR2 (germline): MRHNA, SNTAGT. Trimming cost V 3 bases and J 3 bases, with 7 bases left between them. Here the CDR3 DNA reads TGTGCCAGCAGTGAATCCGCAACAGATACGCAGTATTTT. Translated, it gives CASSESATDTQYF.

The chain employs TRBV5-5 and TRBJ2-7, with 10 bases identical to TRBD1. Germline CDR1 is SGHKS and CDR2 is YYEKEE (reference sequence). The junction had 7 bases not matched to a gene; V was cut back by 2 bases and J by 8 bases. This CDR3 comprises 14 residues. CDR3 in DNA: TGTGCCAGCAGCTTTGAGGGGACAGGGGTTAAGCAGTACTTC. It is translated as CASSFEGTGVKQYF.

J is TRBJ2-7 and V is TRBV28; D might be TRBD1 (6 bases). Trimming removed 6 bases at V and 5 bases at J, with 23 bases between. CDR1 is MDHEN, CDR2 SYDVKM, per germline. The CDR3 has 16 amino acids. In DNA, the CDR3 is TGTGCCAGCAGCATAGGGGGAGCGGTACCTATCCACGAGCAGTACTTC. Translating gives CASSIGGAVPIHEQYF. Using reference TRBV28 and TRBJ2-7 for the parts outside the CDR3, the full variable domain is DVKVTQSSRYLVKRTGEKVFLECVQDMDHENMFWYRQDPGLGLRLIYFSYDVKMKEKGDIPEGYSVSREKKERFSLILESASTNQTSMYLCASSIGGAVPIHEQYFGPGTRLTVT.

The chain links TRBV7-3 to TRBJ2-5, with TRBD1 matching over 7 bases. The CDR3 loop spans 13 amino acids. The V and J ends lost 5 bases and 4 bases, in that order; junction bases with no gene match: 4. CDR1 is SGHTA, CDR2 FQGTGA, per germline. CDR3 in DNA: TGTGCCAGCAGCCCCACAGGGGCAGAGACCCAGTACTTC. It translates to CASSPTGAETQYF. The full variable domain, rest sourced from reference TRBV7-3 and TRBJ2-5, is GAGVSQTPSNKVTEKGKYVELRCDPISGHTALYWYRQSLGQGPEFLIYFQGTGAADDSGLPNDRFFAVRPEGSVSTLKIQRTERGDSAVYLCASSPTGAETQYFGPGTRLLVL.

This clone turned up a few times. The chain is built from TRBV14 and TRBJ1-1; D gene unclear. V was trimmed by 1 base and J by 3 bases, leaving 6 bases between them. Germline V lookup: CDR1 SGHDN, CDR2 FVKESK. This CDR3 is built from 13 residues. The CDR3 loop reads CASSQGSYTEAFF. The CDR3 region has the DNA TGTGCCAGCAGCCAAGGAAGTTACACTGAAGCTTTCTTT.

The chain has TRBV7-8 and TRBJ1-6; D ambiguous. The V and J ends lost 4 bases and 5 bases respectively, with 9 bases between them. Germline-derived CDR1 and CDR2 are SGHVS and FQNEAQ. The CDR3 is 14 amino acids. This CDR3 is CASSYGTNNSPLHF. In DNA, the CDR3 is TGTGCCAGCAGCTACGGAACCAATAATTCACCCCTCCACTTT.

The rearrangement links TRBV27 to TRBJ1-4, with D tentatively TRBD1 (5 bases). The CDR3 loop spans 15 amino acids. Germline CDR1 reads MNHEY; CDR2 reads SMNVEV (reference sequence). V was shortened by 6 bases and J by 7 bases, with 18 bases between the two germline ends. The CDR3 is CASSFMSWGIEKLFF. CDR3 nucleotide sequence: TGTGCCAGCAGCTTCATGTCCTGGGGGATTGAAAAACTGTTTTTT.

This chain uses TRBV30 with TRBJ1-1; 7 nucleotides align to TRBD1. V lost 3 bases to trimming and J lost 7 bases; unmatched junction nucleotides: 5. Germline lookup yields CDR1 GTSNPN and CDR2 SVGIG (reference sequence). This CDR3 has 12 residues. The CDR3 sequence: CAWSPTGNEAFF. As DNA, the CDR3 is TGTGCCTGGAGCCCGACAGGGAATGAAGCTTTCTTT.

This clone occurred a few times. The gene calls are TRBV15 and TRBJ2-1; 8 nucleotides align to TRBD2. CDR3 length: 15 amino acids. The germline gives CDR1 LNHNV, CDR2 YYDKDF (reference sequence). V was clipped by 4 bases and J by 0 bases; unmatched bases: 2. Here the CDR3 DNA reads TGTGCCACCAGCATTAGCGGGGCCTCCTACAATGAGCAGTTCTTC. Translated: CATSISGASYNEQFF.

The chain carries TRBV28 and TRBJ2-3, with 12 bases aligning to TRBD2. There are 19 residues in the CDR3. With 3 bases clipped from V and 4 bases from J, the junction kept 14 bases outside the gene matches. Germline loops: CDR1 MDHEN, CDR2 SYDVKM. CDR3 in amino acids: CASSFPKLAGGEMPDTQYF. The CDR3 DNA follows: TGTGCCAGCAGTTTCCCAAAGCTAGCGGGGGGGGAGATGCCAGATACGCAGTATTTT.

About this clone: A junction boundary mismatches the germline segment, possibly from a read error. The V and J genes are TRBV18 and TRBJ1-2; 8 positions agree with TRBD1. The CDR3 runs to 15 residues. From germline, CDR1 is KGHSH and CDR2 LQKENI. The CDR3 is CASTPPGGGGYGYTF. As DNA, the CDR3 is TGTGCCAGCACACCCCCAGGGGGCGGAGGCTATGGCTACACCTTC.

The CDR3 here is CASTRLGTDTQYF. CDR3 nucleotides: TGTGCCAGCACCAGGCTAGGCACAGATACGCAGTATTTT. The genes are TRBV5-6 and TRBJ2-3; no clear D gene. The CDR3 covers 13 residues. V dropped 6 bases and J dropped 1 base, with 9 bases sitting between them. Per germline, CDR1 SGHDT and CDR2 YYEEEE.

The rearrangement joins TRBV27 to TRBJ1-2, with TRBD1 identical over 9 bases. Germline assignment: CDR1 MNHEY and CDR2 SMNVEV (reference sequence). J was trimmed by 2 bases and V by 6 bases; bases with no gene match: 7. The CDR3 is made up of 15 amino acids. The CDR3 loop is CASSQDRGANYGYTF. The CDR3 DNA reads as TGTGCCAGCAGCCAAGACAGGGGGGCGAACTATGGCTACACCTTC.

This chain joins TRBV6-5 and TRBJ2-1, with TRBD2 matching 8 bases. The CDR3 is 13 residues long. Germline CDR1 reads MNHEY; CDR2 reads SVGAGI. J was trimmed by 7 bases and V by 5 bases; bases with no gene match: 4. DNA for the CDR3: TGTGCCAGCAGTGCACGGGGGGGGAATGAGCAGTTCTTC. This sequence encodes CASSARGGNEQFF.

The chain carries TRBV12-5 and TRBJ2-3, with 7 nucleotides matching TRBD1. The CDR3 is made up of 15 amino acids. CDR1 LGHNT and CDR2 FRNRAP come from the germline V gene. The V segment lost 8 bases and the J segment 4 bases; nucleotides outside the gene matches: 12. The CDR3 bases are TGTGCTAGTAGCTTCTTGACAGGGCCCGCAGATACGCAGTATTTT. This translates into CASSFLTGPADTQYF.

In DNA, the CDR3 is TGCGCCAGCAGCCTCCTCCCCCCGGGACTAGGCTACGAGCAGTACTTC. Translation: CASSLLPPGLGYEQYF. V and J are TRBV4-1 and TRBJ2-7; 8 bases are a match to TRBD2. The CDR3 contains 16 residues. The germline gives CDR1 MGHRA, CDR2 YSYEKL. V dropped 4 bases and J dropped 3; count of bases not matched to a gene: 11.